Listed below are T cell receptor beta chains from one sample, sequenced in a study of cytomegalovirus exposure and HLA in healthy donors. The table came from immunoSEQ multiplex PCR; TCRdb's copy has only in-frame clones and leaves some out. Altogether 200,000 or so clones are present, around 82% being singletons, with the ten largest covering around 0.24%. The sequencing input was PBMCs. All receptors derive from a boy aged 5 to 17 in good health and CMV-seronegative. Each CDR3 is given with its conserved first and last residue. The order of the fields is clone size, V gene, J gene, D gene, CDR3 DNA, CDR3 protein. A D gene is named only where the DNA matches it firmly. The size entry is marked missing in some rows and otherwise reads once, few, many or a size class.

.	TRBV30	TRBJ1-2	TRBD1	TGTGCCTGGAGTGTGAGACCGCCCGGGACAGGAAACTATGGCTACACCTTC	CAWSVRPPGTGNYGYTF
.	TRBV13	TRBJ2-3	TRBD2	TGTGCCAGCAGCTTAGGCCAGACTAGCGGGAGAGGTTGGGATACGCAGTATTTT	CASSLGQTSGRGWDTQYF
.	TRBV11-2	TRBJ2-1	TRBD2	TGTGCCAGCAGCTTAGGCGGGGGGGCTTACAATGAGCAGTTCTTC	CASSLGGGAYNEQFF
once	TRBV5-1	TRBJ1-4	.	TGCGCCAGCAGCCCGCAGGGAACTAATGAAAAACTGTTTTTT	CASSPQGTNEKLFF
.	TRBV7-9	TRBJ1-4	.	TGTGCCAGCAGCTTAATTGGGAGAGGAGAAAAACTGTTTTTT	CASSLIGRGEKLFF
.	TRBV13	TRBJ1-2	TRBD1	TGTGCCAGCAGCTTGGGCAGGGGGAACTATGGCTACACCTTC	CASSLGRGNYGYTF
.	TRBV9	TRBJ2-5	.	TGTGCCAGCAGCGTTAGTGGCAGCGAGTACCAAGAGACCCAGTACTTC	CASSVSGSEYQETQYF
.	TRBV6-1	TRBJ1-6	TRBD1	TGTGCCAGCAGTGAGGACGGGGTGGCAGGGGGTTCACCCCTCCACTTT	CASSEDGVAGGSPLHF
.	TRBV4-1	TRBJ1-6	.	TGCGCCAGCAGCCAAGATGCGGGGGTTGGTTCACCCCTCCACTTT	CASSQDAGVGSPLHF
.	TRBV30	TRBJ1-2	.	TGTGCCTTTACGACTGGGATAAGCGGTGGCTACACCTTC	CAFTTGISGGYTF
.	TRBV6-1	TRBJ2-1	TRBD2	TGTGCCAGCAGCGCGACTAGCGGGAGTATAAATGAGCAGTTCTTC	CASSATSGSINEQFF
.	TRBV6-1	TRBJ2-7	.	TGTGCCACCGAACAGGGCGAGATATTGGAGCAGTACTTC	CATEQGEILEQYF
.	TRBV10-3	TRBJ2-1	TRBD2	TGTGCCATCTCCCTTGGACCGGGAGGGCCAAATGAGCAGTTCTTC	CAISLGPGGPNEQFF
.	TRBV5-8	TRBJ1-1	.	TGTGCCAGCAGCGACAAACCCTCAGAAGCTTTCTTT	CASSDKPSEAFF
.	TRBV5-1	TRBJ2-3	TRBD2	TGCGCCAGCAGCCAAAAACTAGCGGGAGGCATTCCTACAGATACGCAGTATTTT	CASSQKLAGGIPTDTQYF
.	TRBV15	TRBJ2-7	.	TGTGCCACCAGCAGAGGGGGGGGACAGGTCTACGAGCAGTACTTC	CATSRGGGQVYEQYF